This record concerns one T cell receptor beta chain sequence. No antigen is known for it. The source of the sample is a study of memory CD4+ T cells and cytomegalovirus serostatus. Study in general: This sample comes from healthy Belgian adults, about 10 CMV seropositive, some 22 seronegative. Notes on the study in general: The CMV-associated TCR signature appears largely within the CD4+ memory repertoire. A US-trained random forest predicted CMV serostatus with median AUC around 0.91.

The sort gate was single viable CD3+CD4+CD8-CD45RO+ cells for memory CD4+ T cells. In the study's own analysis: Out-of-frame sequences were removed, leaving a few million distinct TCRbeta sequences. TCRdb's table, derived via immunoSEQ multiplex PCR, lists solely in-frame clones and lacks some. Clone size and the V and J calls come from that table; the DNA yielded D and trimming. The data contain over 45,000 clones, about 81% of them singletons. CDR1 is SEHNR and CDR2 is FQNEAQ in the germline V gene (reference sequence). The CDR3 loop spans 12 amino acids. Deletions cut 10 bases from V and 4 bases from J, with 13 bases between.

The sample was memory CD4+ T cells from blood. This clonotype originated in an adult in good health and CMV-seronegative. The chain uses TRBV7-9 and TRBJ1-1; the D is unclear. In DNA, the CDR3 is TGTGCCACCTTTCCACGTGGCACTGAAGCTTTCTTT. This codes for CATFPRGTEAFF.